This T cell receptor beta chain was documented in a study of blood T cells in healthy people across ages. Study-wide background: For every two T cells, template switching captured about one barcoded beta molecule. Study-level points and caveats: Diversity of TCR beta per million T cells declined in a roughly linear way with age.

Concerning this clonotype itself: Antigen specificity is unknown.

The second PCR ran roughly 6 to 11 cycles with a sample-barcoded 5' primer and J-beta primers. A single record per CDR3 protein comes from TCRdb applying MiXCR to the 5' RACE reads. This sample has 750,000 to 950,000 distinct CDR3 sequences; roughly 24% occur once, and the top ten carry around 2.9%. The germline V gene has CDR1 KGHDR and CDR2 SFDVKD. The length of the CDR3 is 15 residues. Trimming left V 3 bases short and J 5 bases short, with 14 bases between. This sample was shared with a second study, whose subject was T cells of mothers and their children. This second report adds: All extracted RNA went into cDNA synthesis, roughly 1.5 ug per 15 ul.

The rearrangement uses TRBV24-1 and TRBJ2-3, with D perhaps matching TRBD1 or TRBD2 (5 bases each). The source is a boy younger than 18 in good health. The sample comprised blood. CDR3 nucleotides: TGTGCCACCAGTGATGGGGGTAGCAGGAAAGATACGCAGTATTTT. It specifies CATSDGGSRKDTQYF.